The sequence of this T cell receptor beta chain was determined in a study of blood T cell repertoires in COVID-19 (dated by TCRdb to 2018 to 2021). Some background on the complete study: The collaborator samples originated in the United States, Italy and Spain and spanned the acute and convalescent phases of COVID-19. The prospective study material was composed of cDNA or gDNA derived from T cells, B-cell-depleted T cells, or PBMCs. The dataset comprised deeply sampled blood TCRbeta repertoires from subjects exposed to, actively infected with, or recovered from COVID-19. The repertoires were released in a freely available public database intended as a resource for research on the immune response to SARS-CoV-2. Samples came from the ongoing ImmuneRACE study (first 160 participants) plus 1,254 subjects from 6 global collaborators. Sample metadata almost always included a de-identified subject ID, COVID-19 status, age in years and sex. Where HLA class I and class II types were available, the types were taken from metadata supplied by the sample provider, not from assay-based typing. Results the study describes overall, beyond this receptor: Clinical and demographic metadata were provided uncurated, with the amount varying by source and participant.

The collaborating institutions used their own protocols to collect whole blood in K2EDTA tubes. For TCRbeta analysis, collaborators shipped samples in one of three forms: frozen whole blood, isolated PBMCs, or DNA extracted from either of those sample types. The germline V gene (reference sequence) gives CDR1 as GTSNPN and CDR2 as SVGIG. The CDR3 goes from the cysteine to the phenylalanine over 15 residues. Just CDR3 DNA is preserved here, 45 bases in frame from base 1. Trimming leaves V shorter by 5 bases and J shorter by 0 bases, with the junction holding 5 bases beyond the gene matches. Notes on this clone: There is no known antigen for this receptor. Base qualities are missing; no much larger clone stands one base away.

The immunoSEQ Assay, a bias-controlled multiplex PCR, was used to amplify TCRbeta CDR3 regions from genomic DNA. The paper's data handling went like this. Nucleated cell counts per sample were estimated from amplification of reference gene primers within the assay. To quantify the absolute abundance of each unique TCRbeta CDR3 rearrangement, sequence reads were collapsed and filtered. Productive Simpson clonality was computed per sample as the square root of Simpson's diversity index over productive rearrangements. What TCRdb holds here is the immuneACCESS table cut down to in-frame rearrangements. Part of the clones is not present; checked against another copy, under half of the missing clones reflect an unresolved V gene, and the others are unexplained. V, J and clone size are taken as reported in that table, and D and trimming were inferred from the DNA itself. The sample includes around 140,000 clones, with 82% observed a single time. The ten largest make up approximately 14% of the sample.

This receptor was identified in a human donor with acute or convalescent COVID-19. The donor label of this sample is uncertain. The sample was peripheral blood. Recombination connected TRBV30 to TRBJ2-4, and 9 junctional nucleotides match TRBD2. The CDR3 loop reads CAWGGGGVAKNIQYF. The bases are TGTGCCTGGGGCGGCGGGGGGGTAGCCAAAAACATTCAGTACTTC. The CDR3, completed at both ends by the reference TRBV30 and TRBJ2-4 genes, gives the full variable domain SQTIHQWPATLVQPVGSPLSLECTVEGTSNPNLYWYRQAAGRGLQLLFYSVGIGQISSEVPQNLSASRPQDRQFILSSKKLLLSDSGFYLCAWGGGGVAKNIQYFGAGTRLSVL.